The 23 T cell receptor beta chains reported below all come from one sample, sequenced in a study of cytotoxic CD8 clonotypes in ibrutinib-treated CLL. Here immunoSEQ multiplex PCR was the method, and the copy in TCRdb shows in-frame clones only, minus some. The sample has around 76,000 clones; approximately 87% are singletons. The sample consisted of PBMCs, taken after 24 months of ibrutinib treatment. Receptor source: a human donor with chronic lymphocytic leukemia.

The chain couples TRBV2 to TRBJ1-2; D not resolved. The CDR3 consists of 15 residues. Trimming took off 6 bases at V and 0 bases at J, with 14 bases between the two ends. Germline CDR1 is SNHLY and CDR2 is FYNNEI. The CDR3 DNA is TGTGCCAGCAGCCTTGACACCGAAGCTAACTATGGCTACACCTTC. Translating gives CASSLDTEANYGYTF. The full variable domain, completed using reference TRBV2 and TRBJ1-2, is EPEVTQTPSHQVTQMGQEVILRCVPISNHLYFYWYRQILGQKVEFLVSFYNNEISEKSEIFDDQFSVERPDGSNFTLKIRSTKLEDSAMYFCASSLDTEANYGYTFGSGTRLTVV.

The chain is built from TRBV2 and TRBJ2-3, with 7 bases lining up with TRBD2. The CDR3 spans 16 residues. Looked up from germline, CDR1 is SNHLY and CDR2 is FYNNEI. Unmatched junction bases numbered 5, after V lost 2 bases and J lost 0 bases. Written as DNA, the CDR3 is TGTGCCAGCAGTGAACTAGCGGCGACTAGCACAGATACGCAGTATTTT. This encodes CASSELAATSTDTQYF.

The CDR3 region has the DNA TGTGCCAGCAGTTTATCTTACCAGCGGATGAACACCGGGGAGCTGTTTTTT. This encodes CASSLSYQRMNTGELFF. The rearrangement uses TRBV27 and TRBJ2-2, with D maybe TRBD2 (5 bases). V gave up 0 bases and J gave up 1 base, with 12 bases separating them. CDR3 size: 17 residues. Germline CDR1 is MNHEY and CDR2 is SMNVEV (reference sequence).

The rearrangement links TRBV7-8 to TRBJ2-7; no clear D. CDR1 and CDR2 from the germline V gene are SGHVS and FQNEAQ. Trimming pared 2 bases from V and 0 bases from J, leaving 5 bases between. The CDR3 consists of 13 residues. Here the CDR3 DNA reads TGTGCCAGCAGCTTAAACCCCTCCTACGAGCAGTACTTC. Protein product: CASSLNPSYEQYF.

Ten or more counts support this clone. This chain connects TRBV18 to TRBJ1-3, with D unclear. From germline, CDR1 is KGHSH and CDR2 LQKENI. The CDR3 runs 16 residues. The V end was cut by 3 bases, the J end by 0 bases, with 12 bases between. In nucleotides, the CDR3 is TGTGCCAGCTCACCGACGACGGAGAGCTCTGGAAACACCATATATTTT. Translation gives CASSPTTESSGNTIYF.

The chain is built from TRBV6-1 and TRBJ1-2; weak D call: TRBD1 (5 bases). CDR3 size: 14 residues. Trimming pared 7 bases from V and 2 bases from J, leaving 14 bases between. CDR1 and CDR2 from the germline V gene are MNHNS and SASEGT. The CDR3: CASTYQGTNYGYTF. CDR3 in DNA: TGTGCCAGCACCTATCAAGGGACGAACTATGGCTACACCTTC.

The J gene is TRBJ2-6, the V gene TRBV18, with TRBD2 identical over 9 bases. V lost 1 base and J lost 0; bases outside the gene matches: 10. The CDR3 consists of 20 residues. CDR1 and CDR2 from the germline V gene are KGHSH and LQKENI. CDR3 sequence (DNA): TGTGCCAGCTCACCACTGGCGGGAGGGACATGGATCTCTGGGGCCAACGTCCTGACTTTC. Amino acids: CASSPLAGGTWISGANVLTF.

The CDR3 nucleotides are TGTGCCAGCAGCTTAGCGAGGACGGGGTACGAGCAGTACTTC. This encodes CASSLARTGYEQYF. The chain recombines TRBV7-8 with TRBJ2-7; D may be TRBD2 (5 bases). Germline V gives CDR1 SGHVS, CDR2 FQNEAQ. Trimming removed 0 bases at V and 4 bases at J, with 10 bases between. CDR3 length: 14 amino acids.

The chain carries TRBV5-1 and TRBJ1-2; 7 bases are shared with TRBD1. From germline, CDR1 is SGHRS and CDR2 YFSETQ. This CDR3 comprises 15 residues. Germline trimming cut 4 bases from V and 5 bases from J; bases unmatched to any gene: 11. The CDR3 here is CASSHVSGTDYGYTF. The CDR3 DNA sequence: TGCGCCAGCAGCCACGTGTCTGGGACAGATTATGGCTACACCTTC.

The J gene is TRBJ1-1, the V gene TRBV29-1; D may be TRBD1 (6 bases). The CDR3 runs to 15 residues. Trimming took off 0 bases at V and 3 bases at J, with 14 bases between the two ends. Germline values: CDR1 SQVTM, CDR2 ANQGSEA. CDR3 in amino acids: CSVEDLRGAYTEAFF. The CDR3 bases are TGCAGCGTTGAAGATCTTAGGGGGGCCTACACTGAAGCTTTCTTT. Combining the CDR3 with reference TRBV29-1 and TRBJ1-1 gives the whole variable domain SAVISQKPSRDICQRGTSLTIQCQVDSQVTMMFWYRQQPGQSLTLIATANQGSEATYESGFVIDKFPISRPNLTFSTLTVSNMSPEDSSIYLCSVEDLRGAYTEAFFGQGTRLTVV.

The rearrangement uses TRBV5-4 and TRBJ1-1, with D perhaps matching TRBD1 (5 bases). Germline loops: CDR1 SGHNT, CDR2 YYREEE (reference sequence). There are 14 residues in the CDR3. V was clipped by 4 bases and J by 2 bases, with 12 bases between them. The CDR3 region is CASSGNGGNTEAFF. CDR3 nucleotide sequence: TGTGCCAGCAGCGGGAACGGGGGTAACACTGAAGCTTTCTTT.

The gene calls are TRBV27 and TRBJ2-1; tentatively, D is TRBD2 (6 bases). The CDR3 contains 18 residues. Germline CDR1 is MNHEY and CDR2 is SMNVEV (reference sequence). The V end lost 4 bases, the J end lost 0 bases, and 19 bases lay between the germline ends. CDR3 amino acids: CASSSHGGARNSYNEQFF. In DNA, the CDR3 is TGTGCCAGCAGTTCCCACGGGGGAGCGAGAAACTCCTACAATGAGCAGTTCTTC.

The rearrangement joins TRBV11-1 to TRBJ2-1; 13 bases map to TRBD2. V was clipped by 5 bases and J by 5 bases; unmatched bases: 3. The germline V gene encodes CDR1 SGHAT and CDR2 FQDESV (reference sequence). The CDR3 spans 15 residues. DNA for the CDR3: TGTGCCAGCAGCCCCGGGACTAGCGGGAACAATGAGCAGTTCTTC. It encodes CASSPGTSGNNEQFF.

The V call is TRBV13, the J call TRBJ2-1; 9 bases line up with TRBD2. The J segment lost 7 bases and the V segment lost 1 base, leaving 5 bases of the junction unmatched. Germline loops: CDR1 PRHDT, CDR2 FYEKMQ (reference sequence). This CDR3 comprises 15 residues. The chain's CDR3 is CASSLVREGRNEQFF. DNA of the CDR3: TGTGCCAGCAGCTTAGTGCGGGAGGGCCGGAATGAGCAGTTCTTC.

Worth noting for this clone: The junction does not match germline at one end; this may be a read error. The J gene is TRBJ2-1, the V gene TRBV10-2, with 14 bases aligning to TRBD2. CDR3 length equals 17 residues. Germline V gene lookup returns CDR1 WSHSY and CDR2 SAAADI. This CDR3 reads CASRGLAGAISYNDQFF. As DNA, the CDR3 is TGCGCCAGCAGGGGACTAGCGGGAGCGATATCCTACAATGATCAGTTCTTC.

This chain links TRBV28 with TRBJ1-2; 7 nucleotides agree with TRBD1. In germline, CDR1 is MDHEN, CDR2 SYDVKM. The CDR3 contains 13 residues. With 5 bases clipped from V and 8 bases from J, the junction kept 8 bases outside the gene matches. The CDR3 spells CASSTDRVKGYTF. The CDR3 bases are TGTGCCAGCAGTACCGACAGGGTGAAAGGCTACACCTTC.

This chain connects TRBV27 to TRBJ1-1, with TRBD1 matching over 8 bases. J was trimmed by 1 base and V by 3 bases; bases with no gene match: 16. This CDR3 has 19 residues. CDR1 and CDR2 from the germline V gene are MNHEY and SMNVEV (reference sequence). Here the CDR3 reads CASSFRPLDRAKRNTEAFF. The CDR3 DNA reads as TGTGCCAGCAGTTTCCGGCCCCTGGACAGGGCGAAACGGAACACTGAAGCTTTCTTT.

The rearrangement joins TRBV27 to TRBJ2-7; the match to TRBD1 covers 9 bases. The CDR3 consists of 14 residues. The germline V gene encodes CDR1 MNHEY and CDR2 SMNVEV (reference sequence). The trim removed 10 bases at V and 6 bases at J, leaving 13 bases unmatched. CDR3 in amino acids: CATHTGTGPIEQYF. The CDR3 coding sequence is TGTGCCACCCACACCGGGACAGGGCCTATCGAGCAGTACTTC.

This clone is labeled medium-sized. The CDR3 here is CASSASPGNQPQHF. CDR3 bases: TGTGCCAGCAGTGCCAGCCCGGGGAATCAGCCCCAGCATTTT. The rearrangement uses TRBV6-4 and TRBJ1-5; no clear D gene. Germline V lookup: CDR1 MRHNA, CDR2 SNTAGT. The V gene lost 4 bases and the J gene lost 4 bases, with 11 bases spanning the gap. The CDR3 consists of 14 residues.

This chain connects TRBV19 to TRBJ2-3, with 7 bases lining up with TRBD1. The V and J ends lost 1 base and 6 bases, in that order; junction bases with no gene match: 7. This CDR3 comprises 15 residues. The V gene's germline CDR1 is LNHDA and CDR2 SQIVND (reference sequence). CDR3 amino acids: CASSIVAGGVDTQYF. In DNA form, the CDR3 reads TGTGCCAGTAGTATAGTGGCAGGGGGTGTGGATACGCAGTATTTT.

The chain employs TRBV4-1 and TRBJ2-7, with 7 nucleotides matching TRBD1. J lost 0 bases, V lost 5 bases, and 7 bases had no gene match. The germline gives CDR1 MGHRA, CDR2 YSYEKL. The CDR3 contains 15 residues. DNA of the CDR3: TGCGCCAGCAGCGGGCGACAGGGCGCCTCCTACGAGCAGTACTTC. It is translated as CASSGRQGASYEQYF.

The CDR3 DNA follows: TGTGCCATCAGTGAGGTGGGACATAGCACAGATACGCAGTATTTT. Its protein product is CAISEVGHSTDTQYF. This chain uses TRBV10-3 with TRBJ2-3, with D perhaps TRBD1 (6 bases). CDR3 size: 15 residues. The V end lost 2 bases, the J end lost 0 bases, and 9 bases lay between the germline ends. The germline V gene has CDR1 ENHRY and CDR2 SYGVKD.

The chain links TRBV2 to TRBJ1-5; D uncertain. Between the trimmed V and J ends, which lost 6 bases and 0 bases, there was a span of 12 bases. The CDR3 covers 15 residues. Per germline, CDR1 SNHLY and CDR2 FYNNEI. The CDR3 DNA is TGTGCCAGCAGGGACGACTTATATAGCAATCAGCCCCAGCATTTT. Amino acids: CASRDDLYSNQPQHF.